This T cell receptor (beta chain) was captured by sequencing in a study of blood T cell repertoires in COVID-19. Produced via immunoSEQ multiplex PCR; TCRdb's table is partial and in-frame only. This table holds some 140,000 clones, 83% found once. This clonotype was obtained from a woman aged 60-75 years with COVID-19, enrolled during active disease. The sequenced sample was peripheral blood.

The CDR3 is CASSPPGLAVGEQFF. The CDR3 bases are TGTGCCAGCTCACCACCGGGACTAGCGGTAGGTGAGCAGTTCTTC. The chain recombines TRBV18 with TRBJ2-1; 11 nucleotides match TRBD2. CDR3 size: 15 residues. From germline, CDR1 is KGHSH and CDR2 LQKENI. With V trimmed by 0 bases and J by 9 bases, 4 bases remained unmatched.